This T cell receptor beta chain was documented in a study of cytomegalovirus exposure and HLA in healthy donors. Note on this clone: The antigen is not known.

Study results and caveats: A later analysis showed TCR association rates differing by HLA locus, peaking at DRB1 and lowest at HLA-C. TCR beta V segments were, for the most part, productive about 87% or about 30% of the time in an earlier analysis. Published work reported that the classifier diagnosed cytomegalovirus status with high specificity and sensitivity. According to the study, around 150 TCR beta chains were cytomegalovirus-associated.

The V end was cut by 6 bases, the J end by 8 bases, with 11 bases between. Germline values: CDR1 LGHNA, CDR2 YSLEER. The CDR3 consists of 13 residues. The study ran its PCR with 60 Vbeta and 13 Jbeta primers. Only in-frame clones appear in the TCRdb table, and some are missing; sequencing was by immunoSEQ multiplex PCR. This table holds more than 85,000 clones, around four fifths found once. V usage is TRBV4-3 and J usage is TRBJ1-6; the D is unclear. The TCR was taken from a middle-aged woman in good health and CMV-seropositive. Sequencing was carried out using PBMCs. This CDR3 is CASSLNADSPLHF. CDR3 nucleotide sequence: TGCGCCAGCAGTCTCAACGCGGATTCACCCCTCCACTTT.